The subject of this entry is one T cell receptor beta chain. This sample is part of a study of control samples from healthy donors and cancer patients. TCRdb's table, derived via immunoSEQ multiplex PCR, lists solely in-frame clones and lacks some. The sample records roughly 30,000 clones, approximately 95% being singletons. This TCR was recovered from a man in his forties with colorectal cancer. The sequencing sample was made of PBMCs.

The CDR3: CASGSGGSSGYTF. CDR3 nucleotides: TGTGCCAGCGGGTCAGGGGGCTCCTCTGGCTACACCTTC. The chain uses TRBV27 and TRBJ1-2; 8 nucleotides match TRBD1. Trimming took 8 bases from V and 7 from J; bases not matched to a gene: 9. This CDR3 contains 13 residues. CDR1 and CDR2 from the germline V gene are MNHEY and SMNVEV (reference sequence).